The T cell receptor beta chain described here comes from a study of blood T cell repertoires in COVID-19. For the study at large: Both acute and convalescent COVID-19 samples were obtained from the United States, Italy and Spain.

The assay was immunoSEQ multiplex PCR, and TCRdb's table has in-frame clones only and misses some. The sample holds over 100,000 clones, approximately 89% seen once. Sequencing used peripheral blood. This receptor was identified in a man aged 50 to 60 with acute or convalescent COVID-19.

The CDR3 nucleotides are TGTGCCAGCAGTGGTTGGGGAGGAAGCAATCAGCCCCAGCATTTT. Translating it yields CASSGWGGSNQPQHF. The chain has TRBV2 and TRBJ1-5, with D hard to call. CDR3 length: 15 amino acids. V was cut by 4 bases and J by 1 base, with 11 bases left in between. Germline values: CDR1 SNHLY, CDR2 FYNNEI.